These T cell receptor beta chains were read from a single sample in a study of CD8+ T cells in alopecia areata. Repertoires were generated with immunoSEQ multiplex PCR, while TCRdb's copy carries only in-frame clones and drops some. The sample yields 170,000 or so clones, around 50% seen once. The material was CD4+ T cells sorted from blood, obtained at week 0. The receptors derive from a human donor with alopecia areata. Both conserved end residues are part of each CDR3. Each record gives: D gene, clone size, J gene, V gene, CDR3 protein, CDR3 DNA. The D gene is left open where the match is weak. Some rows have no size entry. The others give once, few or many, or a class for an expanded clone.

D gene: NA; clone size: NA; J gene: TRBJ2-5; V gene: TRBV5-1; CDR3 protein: CASSPHSAGETQYF; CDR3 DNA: TGCGCCAGCAGCCCGCACAGCGCCGGCGAGACCCAGTACTTC
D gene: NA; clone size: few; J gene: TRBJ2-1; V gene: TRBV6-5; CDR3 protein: CASSYGSPGRDEQFF; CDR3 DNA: TGTGCCAGCAGTTACGGCTCACCCGGTAGGGATGAGCAGTTCTTC
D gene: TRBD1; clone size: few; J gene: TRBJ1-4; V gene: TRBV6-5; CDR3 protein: CASSYSTGFEKLFF; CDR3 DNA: TGTGCCAGCAGTTACTCGACAGGGTTTGAAAAACTGTTTTTT
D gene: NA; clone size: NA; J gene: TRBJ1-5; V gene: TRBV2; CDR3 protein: CASRPNRAQPQHF; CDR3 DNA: TGTGCCAGCAGACCCAACAGGGCTCAGCCCCAGCATTTT
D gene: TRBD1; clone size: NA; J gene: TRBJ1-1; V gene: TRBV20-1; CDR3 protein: CSVYRGLSAFF; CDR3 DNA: TGCAGTGTTTACAGGGGGCTCTCAGCTTTCTTT
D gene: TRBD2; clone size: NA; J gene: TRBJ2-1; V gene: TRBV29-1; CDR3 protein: CSVEGLAGDLSSYNEQFF; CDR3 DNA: TGCAGCGTTGAGGGACTAGCGGGGGACCTGAGCTCCTACAATGAGCAGTTCTTC
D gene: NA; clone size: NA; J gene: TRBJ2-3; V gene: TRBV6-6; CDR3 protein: CASSYLYSRASQYF; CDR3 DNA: TGTGCCAGCAGTTACCTTTATTCGAGGGCTTCGCAGTATTTT
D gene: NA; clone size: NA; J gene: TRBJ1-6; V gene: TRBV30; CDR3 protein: CAWKGSGNSPLHF; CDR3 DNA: TGTGCCTGGAAGGGCAGCGGAAATTCACCCCTCCACTTT
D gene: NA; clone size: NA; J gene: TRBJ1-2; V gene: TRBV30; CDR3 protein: CAWAQGYGYTF; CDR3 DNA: TGTGCCTGGGCACAGGGATATGGCTACACCTTC
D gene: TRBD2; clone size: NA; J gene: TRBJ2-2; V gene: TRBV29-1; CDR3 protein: CSVEDRLAGGGGELFF; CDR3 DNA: TGCAGCGTTGAAGATCGGCTAGCGGGGGGTGGCGGGGAGCTGTTTTTT
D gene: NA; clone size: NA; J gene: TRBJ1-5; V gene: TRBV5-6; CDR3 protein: CASSLQDQPQHF; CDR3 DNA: TGTGCCAGCAGCTTACAGGATCAGCCCCAGCATTTT
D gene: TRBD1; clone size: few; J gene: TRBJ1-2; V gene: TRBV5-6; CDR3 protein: CASSLGGTATNYGYTF; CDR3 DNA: TGTGCCAGCAGCTTGGGGGGGACAGCGACTAACTATGGCTACACCTTC
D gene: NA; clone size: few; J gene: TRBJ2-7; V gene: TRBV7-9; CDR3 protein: CASSGTSEQYF; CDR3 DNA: TGTGCCAGTTCTGGTACTAGCGAGCAGTACTTC
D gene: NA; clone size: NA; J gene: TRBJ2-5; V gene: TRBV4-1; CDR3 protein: CASSQAGDSGETQYF; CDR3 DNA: TGCGCCAGCAGCCAAGCCGGGGACAGCGGGGAGACCCAGTACTTC
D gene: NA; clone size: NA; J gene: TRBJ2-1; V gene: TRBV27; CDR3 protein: CASSSTLIRGHEQFF; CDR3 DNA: TGTGCCAGCAGTTCCACTCTAATTAGGGGACATGAGCAGTTCTTC
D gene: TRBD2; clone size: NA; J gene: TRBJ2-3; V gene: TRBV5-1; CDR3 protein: CASSLTLAGRTDTQYF; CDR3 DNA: TGCGCCAGCAGCTTGACGCTAGCGGGGAGGACAGATACGCAGTATTTT
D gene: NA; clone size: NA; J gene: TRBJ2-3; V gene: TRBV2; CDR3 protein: CASNVVDTQYF; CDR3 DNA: TGTGCCAGCAACGTAGTGGATACGCAGTATTTT
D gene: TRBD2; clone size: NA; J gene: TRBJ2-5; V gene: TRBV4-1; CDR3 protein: CASSPRGRGVKETQYF; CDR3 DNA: TGCGCCAGCAGCCCTCGGGGGCGGGGGGTTAAAGAGACCCAGTACTTC
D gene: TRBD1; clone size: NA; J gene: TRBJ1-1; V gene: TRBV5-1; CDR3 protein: CASRGGQDTEAFF; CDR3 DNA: TGCGCCAGCCGCGGGGGACAGGACACTGAAGCTTTCTTT
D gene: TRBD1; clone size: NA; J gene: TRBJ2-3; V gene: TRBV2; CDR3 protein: CASRTGVFITDTQYF; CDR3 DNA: TGTGCCAGCCGGACAGGGGTATTCATCACAGATACGCAGTATTTT
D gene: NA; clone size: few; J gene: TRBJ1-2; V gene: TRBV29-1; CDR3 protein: CSVGGRESGYGYTF; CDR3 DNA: TGCAGCGTTGGAGGCAGGGAAAGTGGCTATGGCTACACCTTC
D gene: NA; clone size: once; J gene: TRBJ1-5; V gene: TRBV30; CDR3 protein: CAWSVPRDNQPQHF; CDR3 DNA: TGTGCCTGGAGTGTACCTCGGGACAATCAGCCCCAGCATTTT
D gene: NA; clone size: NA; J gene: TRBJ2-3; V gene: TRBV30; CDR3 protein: CAWSVGSPSTDTQYF; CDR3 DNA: TGTGCCTGGAGTGTAGGCAGCCCTAGCACAGATACGCAGTATTTT
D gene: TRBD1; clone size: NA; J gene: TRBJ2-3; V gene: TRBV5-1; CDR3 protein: CASSADRGTTDTQYF; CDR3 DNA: TGCGCCAGCAGCGCAGACAGGGGAACCACAGATACGCAGTATTTT
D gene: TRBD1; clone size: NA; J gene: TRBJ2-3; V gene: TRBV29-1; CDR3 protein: CSVDRGRTDTQYF; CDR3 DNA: TGCAGCGTCGACAGGGGCCGCACAGATACGCAGTATTTT
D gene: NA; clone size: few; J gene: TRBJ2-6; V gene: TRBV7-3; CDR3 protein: CASSLRQAGANVLTF; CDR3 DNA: TGTGCCAGCAGCTTAAGGCAGGCGGGGGCCAACGTCCTGACTTTC
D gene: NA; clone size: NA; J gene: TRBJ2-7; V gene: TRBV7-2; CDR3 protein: CASSNSYEQYF; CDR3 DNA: TGTGCCAGCAGCAACTCCTACGAGCAGTACTTC
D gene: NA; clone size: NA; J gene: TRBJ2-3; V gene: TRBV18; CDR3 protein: CASSPLRITDTQYF; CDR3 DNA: TGTGCCAGCTCACCACTGAGGATCACAGATACGCAGTATTTT
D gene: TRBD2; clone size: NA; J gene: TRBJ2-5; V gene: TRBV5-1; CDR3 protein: CASSGAGTNQETQYF; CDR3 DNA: TGCGCCAGCAGCGGCGCCGGGACTAACCAAGAGACCCAGTACTTC
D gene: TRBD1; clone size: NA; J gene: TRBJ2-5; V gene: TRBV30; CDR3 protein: CASEGQAKETQYF; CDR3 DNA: TGTGCCTCCGAAGGACAGGCAAAAGAGACCCAGTACTTC
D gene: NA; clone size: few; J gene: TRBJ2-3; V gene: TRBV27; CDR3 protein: CASFGGGAPDTQYF; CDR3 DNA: TGTGCCAGCTTCGGAGGGGGGGCCCCAGATACGCAGTATTTT
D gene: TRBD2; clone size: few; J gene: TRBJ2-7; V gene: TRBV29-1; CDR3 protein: CSVDRLAGGYEQYF; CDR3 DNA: TGCAGCGTTGACCGCTTAGCGGGGGGTTACGAGCAGTACTTC
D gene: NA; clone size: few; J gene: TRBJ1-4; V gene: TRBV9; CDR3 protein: CASSVDGGNEKLFF; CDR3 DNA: TGTGCCAGCAGCGTAGACGGGGGAAATGAAAAACTGTTTTTT
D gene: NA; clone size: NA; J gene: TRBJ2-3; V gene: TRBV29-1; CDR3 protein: CSVDRGKTTDTQYF; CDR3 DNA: TGCAGCGTTGACCGGGGGAAAACCACAGATACGCAGTATTTT
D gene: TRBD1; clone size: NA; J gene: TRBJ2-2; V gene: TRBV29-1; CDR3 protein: CSVARGQAVTGELFF; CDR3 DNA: TGCAGCGTCGCCAGAGGACAGGCGGTCACCGGGGAGCTGTTTTTT
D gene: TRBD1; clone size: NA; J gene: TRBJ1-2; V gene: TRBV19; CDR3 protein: CASSILEAGGAYGYTF; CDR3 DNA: TGTGCCAGTAGTATTTTGGAGGCAGGGGGCGCCTATGGCTACACCTTC
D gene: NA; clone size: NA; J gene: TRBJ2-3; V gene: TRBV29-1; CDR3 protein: CSGRRAGSTDTQYF; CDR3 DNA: TGCAGCGGGAGGCGGGCAGGGAGCACAGATACGCAGTATTTT
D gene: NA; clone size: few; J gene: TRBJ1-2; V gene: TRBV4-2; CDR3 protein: CASSQGRDYGYTF; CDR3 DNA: TGTGCCAGCAGCCAAGGGAGAGACTATGGCTACACCTTC
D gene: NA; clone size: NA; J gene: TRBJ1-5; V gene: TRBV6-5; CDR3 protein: CASRRTASNQPQHF; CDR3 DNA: TGTGCCAGCAGAAGGACAGCGTCCAATCAGCCCCAGCATTTT
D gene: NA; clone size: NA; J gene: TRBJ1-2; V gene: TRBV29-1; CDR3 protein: CSARGQNYGYTF; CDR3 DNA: TGCAGCGCTAGGGGACAAAACTATGGCTACACCTTC
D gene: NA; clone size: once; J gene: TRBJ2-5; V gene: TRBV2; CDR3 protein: CASKRIGTFETQYF; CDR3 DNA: TGTGCCAGCAAAAGAATCGGGACGTTTGAGACCCAGTACTTC
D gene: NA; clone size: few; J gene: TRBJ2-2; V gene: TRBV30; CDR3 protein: CAWSVQPRESGELFF; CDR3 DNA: TGTGCCTGGAGTGTACAACCCAGGGAAAGCGGGGAGCTGTTTTTT
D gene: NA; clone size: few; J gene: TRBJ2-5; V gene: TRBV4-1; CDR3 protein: CASSQPAFGTSQETQYF; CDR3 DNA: TGCGCCAGCAGCCAACCTGCCTTCGGGACAAGCCAAGAGACCCAGTACTTC
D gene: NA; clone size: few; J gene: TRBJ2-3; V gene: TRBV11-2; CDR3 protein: CASSLDYNTDTQYF; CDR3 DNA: TGTGCCAGCAGCTTAGACTATAACACAGATACGCAGTATTTT
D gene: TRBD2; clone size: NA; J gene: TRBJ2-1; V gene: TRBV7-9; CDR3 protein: CASSSPRVAGGLGHEQFF; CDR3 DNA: TGTGCCAGCAGCTCACCGAGGGTAGCGGGGGGGCTTGGTCATGAGCAGTTCTTC
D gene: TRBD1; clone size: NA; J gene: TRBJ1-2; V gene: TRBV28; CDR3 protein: CASSFGQGHYGYTF; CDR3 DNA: TGTGCCAGCAGTTTCGGACAGGGGCACTATGGCTACACCTTC
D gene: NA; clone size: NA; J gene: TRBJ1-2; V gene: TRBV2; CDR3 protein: CASSERVGSGYTF; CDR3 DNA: TGTGCCAGCAGTGAACGGGTGGGATCTGGCTACACCTTC
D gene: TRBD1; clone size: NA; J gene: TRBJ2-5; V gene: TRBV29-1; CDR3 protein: CSVDSGQGQETQYF; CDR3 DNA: TGCAGCGTTGACTCGGGACAGGGGCAAGAGACCCAGTACTTC
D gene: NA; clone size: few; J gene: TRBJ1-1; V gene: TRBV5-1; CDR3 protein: CASSSTANTEAFF; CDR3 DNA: TGCGCCAGCAGCTCGACGGCGAACACTGAAGCTTTCTTT
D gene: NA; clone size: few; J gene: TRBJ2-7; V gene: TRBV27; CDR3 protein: CASTGVCEQYF; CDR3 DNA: TGTGCCAGCACCGGGGTCTGCGAGCAGTACTTC
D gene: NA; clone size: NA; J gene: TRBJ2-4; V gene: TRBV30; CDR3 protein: CAWSVWVLRAAKNIQYF; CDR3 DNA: TGTGCCTGGAGTGTATGGGTATTGCGGGCAGCCAAAAACATTCAGTACTTC
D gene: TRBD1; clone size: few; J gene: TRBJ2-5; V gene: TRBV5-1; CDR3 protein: CASSIRQGSETQYF; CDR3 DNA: TGCGCCAGCAGCATACGACAGGGTTCGGAGACCCAGTACTTC
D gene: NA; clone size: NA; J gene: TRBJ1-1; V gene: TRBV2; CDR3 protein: CASSQDQNTEAFF; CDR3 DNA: TGTGCCAGCAGCCAAGATCAGAACACTGAAGCTTTCTTT
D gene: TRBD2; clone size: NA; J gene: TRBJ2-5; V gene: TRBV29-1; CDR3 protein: CSGGGVQETQYF; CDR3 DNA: TGCAGCGGTGGGGGGGTCCAAGAGACCCAGTACTTC
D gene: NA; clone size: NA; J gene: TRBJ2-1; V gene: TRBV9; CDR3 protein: CASNLGLPTYDNEQFF; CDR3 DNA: TGTGCCAGCAATTTGGGGTTACCCACGTACGATAATGAGCAGTTCTTC
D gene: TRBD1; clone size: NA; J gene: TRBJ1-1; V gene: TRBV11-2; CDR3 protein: CASSQGALQGAEAFF; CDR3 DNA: TGTGCCAGCAGCCAAGGGGCCTTACAGGGGGCTGAAGCTTTCTTT
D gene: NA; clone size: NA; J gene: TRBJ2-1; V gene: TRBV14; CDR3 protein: CASSLLGHLSGEQFF; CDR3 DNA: TGTGCCAGCAGCCTTTTGGGACACCTAAGTGGTGAGCAGTTCTTC